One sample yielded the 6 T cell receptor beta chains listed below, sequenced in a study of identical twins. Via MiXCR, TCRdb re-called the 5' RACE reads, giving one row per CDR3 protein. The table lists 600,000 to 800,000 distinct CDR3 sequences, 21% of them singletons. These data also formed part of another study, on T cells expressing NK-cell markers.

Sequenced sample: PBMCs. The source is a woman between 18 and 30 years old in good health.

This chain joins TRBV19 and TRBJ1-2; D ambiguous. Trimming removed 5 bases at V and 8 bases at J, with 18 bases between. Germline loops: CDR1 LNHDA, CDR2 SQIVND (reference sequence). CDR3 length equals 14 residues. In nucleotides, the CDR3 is TGTGCCAGTAGTCCCGTGAGAGCGTCAGGCGGCTACACCTTC. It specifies CASSPVRASGGYTF.

The CDR3 sequence: CASSIRLTSGRASTDTQYF. CDR3 nucleotides: TGTGCCAGCAGCATCCGCTTGACTAGCGGGAGGGCTAGCACAGATACGCAGTATTTT. J is TRBJ2-3 and V is TRBV11-2; 14 bases align to TRBD2. Germline trimming cut 5 bases from V and 0 bases from J; bases unmatched to any gene: 10. The CDR3 has 19 residues. CDR1 SGHAT and CDR2 FQNNGV come from the germline V gene.

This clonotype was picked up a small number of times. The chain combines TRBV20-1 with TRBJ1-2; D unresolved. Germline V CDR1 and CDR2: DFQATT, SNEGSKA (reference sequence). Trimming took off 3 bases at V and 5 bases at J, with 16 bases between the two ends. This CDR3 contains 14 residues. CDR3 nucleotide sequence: TGCAGTGCTAGGTTACCCGGGGTGAGGTATGGCTACACCTTC. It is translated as CSARLPGVRYGYTF.

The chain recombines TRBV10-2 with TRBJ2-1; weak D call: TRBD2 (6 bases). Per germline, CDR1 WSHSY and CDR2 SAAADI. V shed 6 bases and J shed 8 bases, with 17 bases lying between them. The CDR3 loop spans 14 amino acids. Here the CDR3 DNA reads TGCGCCAGCAGACCGGGACTCCTGGTACATGAGCAGTTCTTC. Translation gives CASRPGLLVHEQFF.

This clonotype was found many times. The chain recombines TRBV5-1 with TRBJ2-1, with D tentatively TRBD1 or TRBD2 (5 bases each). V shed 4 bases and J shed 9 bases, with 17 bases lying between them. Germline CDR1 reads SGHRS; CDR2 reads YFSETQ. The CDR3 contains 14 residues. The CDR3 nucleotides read TGCGCCAGCAGCCCGTGGGGGATAGCAGTTGAGCAGTTCTTC. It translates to CASSPWGIAVEQFF.

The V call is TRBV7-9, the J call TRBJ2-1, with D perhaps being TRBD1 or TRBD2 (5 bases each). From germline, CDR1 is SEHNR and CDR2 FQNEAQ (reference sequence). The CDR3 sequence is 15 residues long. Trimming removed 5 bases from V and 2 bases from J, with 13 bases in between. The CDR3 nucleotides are TGTGCCAGCAGCCCCCGGGACCAGCCCTACAATGAGCAGTTCTTC. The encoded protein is CASSPRDQPYNEQFF.